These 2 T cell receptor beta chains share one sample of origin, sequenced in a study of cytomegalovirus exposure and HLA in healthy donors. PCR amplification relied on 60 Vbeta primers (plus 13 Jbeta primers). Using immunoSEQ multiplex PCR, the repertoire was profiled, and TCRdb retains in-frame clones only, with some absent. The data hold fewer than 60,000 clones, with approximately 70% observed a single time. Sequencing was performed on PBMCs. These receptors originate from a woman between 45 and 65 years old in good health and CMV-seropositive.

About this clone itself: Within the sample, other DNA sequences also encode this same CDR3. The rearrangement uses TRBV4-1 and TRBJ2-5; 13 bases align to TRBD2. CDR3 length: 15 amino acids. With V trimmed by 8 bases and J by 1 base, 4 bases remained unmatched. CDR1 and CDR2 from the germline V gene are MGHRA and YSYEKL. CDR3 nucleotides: TGCGCCAGCGCCCGACTAGCGGGAGGCCAAGAGACCCAGTACTTC. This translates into CASARLAGGQETQYF.

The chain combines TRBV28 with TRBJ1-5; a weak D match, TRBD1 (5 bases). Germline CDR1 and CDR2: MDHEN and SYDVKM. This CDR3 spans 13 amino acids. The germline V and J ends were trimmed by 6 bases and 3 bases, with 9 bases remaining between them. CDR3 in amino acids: CASRTGLNQPQHF. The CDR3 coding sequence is TGTGCCAGCAGAACGGGACTCAATCAGCCCCAGCATTTT. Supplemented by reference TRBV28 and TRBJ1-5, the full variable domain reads DVKVTQSSRYLVKRTGEKVFLECVQDMDHENMFWYRQDPGLGLRLIYFSYDVKMKEKGDIPEGYSVSREKKERFSLILESASTNQTSMYLCASRTGLNQPQHFGDGTRLSIL.